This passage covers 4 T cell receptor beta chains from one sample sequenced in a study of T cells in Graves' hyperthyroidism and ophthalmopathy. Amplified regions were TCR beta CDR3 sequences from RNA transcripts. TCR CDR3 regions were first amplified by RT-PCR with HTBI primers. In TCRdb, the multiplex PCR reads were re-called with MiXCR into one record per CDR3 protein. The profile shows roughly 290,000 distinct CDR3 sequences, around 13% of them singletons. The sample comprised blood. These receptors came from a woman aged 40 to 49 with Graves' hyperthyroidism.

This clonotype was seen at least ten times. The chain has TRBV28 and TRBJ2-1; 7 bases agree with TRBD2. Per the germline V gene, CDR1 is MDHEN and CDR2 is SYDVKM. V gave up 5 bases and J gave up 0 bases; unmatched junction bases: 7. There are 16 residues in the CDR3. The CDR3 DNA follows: TGTGCCAGCAGTGTCGTCGGCGGGAGCTCCTACAATGAGCAGTTCTTC. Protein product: CASSVVGGSSYNEQFF.

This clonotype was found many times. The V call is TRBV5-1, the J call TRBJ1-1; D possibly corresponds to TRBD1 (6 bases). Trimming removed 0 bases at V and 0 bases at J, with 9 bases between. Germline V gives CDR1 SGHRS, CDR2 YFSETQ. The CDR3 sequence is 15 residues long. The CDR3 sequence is CASSLETGLNTEAFF. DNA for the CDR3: TGCGCCAGCAGCTTGGAGACAGGATTGAACACTGAAGCTTTCTTT.

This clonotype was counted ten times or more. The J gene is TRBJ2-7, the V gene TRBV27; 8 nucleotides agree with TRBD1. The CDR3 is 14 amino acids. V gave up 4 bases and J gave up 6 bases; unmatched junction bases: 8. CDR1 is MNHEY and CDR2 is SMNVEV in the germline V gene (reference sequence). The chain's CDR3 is CASSSRDRWVEQYF. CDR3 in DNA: TGTGCCAGCAGTTCCCGGGACAGGTGGGTCGAGCAGTACTTC.

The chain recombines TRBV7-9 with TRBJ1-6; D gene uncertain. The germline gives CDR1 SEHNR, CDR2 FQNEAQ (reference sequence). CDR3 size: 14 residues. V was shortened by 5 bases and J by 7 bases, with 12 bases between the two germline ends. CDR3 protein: CASSLRRANSPLHF. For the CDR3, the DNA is TGTGCCAGCAGCCTTCGAAGGGCAAATTCACCCCTCCACTTT.